Each of the 21 T cell receptor beta chains below was sequenced from the same sample in a study of T-cell reconstitution after alpha-beta-depleted transplantation in children. TCRbeta library construction was performed incorporating unique molecular identifiers. TCRdb recomputed calls from the PCR reads with MiXCR, one row per CDR3 protein. The sample lists about 610,000 distinct CDR3 sequences, over 9.5% occurring once. Sequenced material: PBMCs from the stem cell graft donor, taken from the stem cell graft. The origin of the receptors is a human donor who donated a stem cell graft to a child with acute myeloid leukemia.

This clonotype was seen only a few times. The chain links TRBV7-2 to TRBJ2-2; D is uncertain. The CDR3 consists of 13 residues. Germline CDR1 is SGHTA and CDR2 is FQGNSA. Trimming took off 2 bases at V and 6 bases at J, with 7 bases between the two ends. The CDR3, as DNA: TGTGCCAGCAGCTTACCGGTAGCCGGGGAGCTGTTTTTT. Its protein is CASSLPVAGELFF.

This clonotype was counted at least ten times. This chain links TRBV20-1 with TRBJ2-1, with a possible D match to TRBD2 (5 bases). Per germline, CDR1 DFQATT and CDR2 SNEGSKA (reference sequence). V dropped 2 bases and J dropped 7 bases, with 12 bases sitting between them. The CDR3 consists of 13 residues. CDR3 sequence reads: CSARYSEVNEQFF. The DNA for the CDR3 is TGCAGTGCTAGATATAGCGAGGTGAATGAGCAGTTCTTC.

CDR3 sequence (DNA): TGCAGCGTAGGAGGACTAGCGGGAGAATACGAGCAGTACTTC. Protein product: CSVGGLAGEYEQYF. V and J are TRBV29-1 and TRBJ2-7; 13 bases fit TRBD2. Germline CDR1 reads SQVTM; CDR2 reads ANQGSEA. Trimming removed 6 bases from V and 4 bases from J; junction bases left unmatched: 6. The CDR3 runs 14 residues.

The chain carries TRBV4-2 and TRBJ2-2, with TRBD2 matching over 13 bases. V shed 4 bases, J shed 4 bases, and the junction held 3 bases outside the gene matches. The length of the CDR3 is 16 residues. CDR1 and CDR2 from the germline V gene are LGHNA and YNFKEQ. DNA of the CDR3: TGTGCCAGCAGCCCGGGACTAGCGGGACTCACCGGGGAGCTGTTTTTT. This encodes CASSPGLAGLTGELFF.

This chain links TRBV12-3 or TRBV12-4 with TRBJ1-2, with D hard to call. This CDR3 comprises 12 residues. Trimming removed 6 bases from V and 6 bases from J, with 11 bases in between. The CDR3, as DNA: TGTGCCAGCAGCTTCCCCAATCATGGCTACACCTTC. It codes for CASSFPNHGYTF.

V gene TRBV18 combines with J gene TRBJ2-7, with D tentatively TRBD2 (5 bases). The germline V and J ends were trimmed by 4 bases and 9 bases, with 19 bases remaining between them. There are 14 residues in the CDR3. Germline V lookup: CDR1 KGHSH, CDR2 LQKENI. CDR3 coding DNA: TGTGCCAGCTCACTCCAAAGCGGTGATGTGGGGCAGTACTTC. It codes for CASSLQSGDVGQYF.

This sequence joins TRBV27 and TRBJ2-5, with D perhaps assigned TRBD1 or TRBD2 (5 bases each). There are 16 residues in the CDR3. Trimming took off 2 bases at V and 4 bases at J, with 17 bases between the two ends. Germline CDR1 reads MNHEY; CDR2 reads SMNVEV (reference sequence). In DNA form, the CDR3 reads TGTGCCAGCAGTTTAGCACGGGGACCCTGGGGAGAGACCCAGTACTTC. This translates into CASSLARGPWGETQYF.

This clonotype appeared a few times. The chain joins TRBV7-9 to TRBJ2-7, with 8 bases aligning to TRBD1. The CDR3 has 15 residues. In germline, CDR1 is SEHNR, CDR2 FQNEAQ (reference sequence). Germline trimming cut 7 bases from V and 0 bases from J; bases unmatched to any gene: 8. CDR3 DNA sequence: TGTGCCAGCATCGACTCGGACAGGGACTCCTACGAGCAGTACTTC. Translating gives CASIDSDRDSYEQYF.

This clonotype has only a few counts. The genes are TRBV7-8 and TRBJ2-3; D gene ambiguous. The CDR3 has 15 amino acids. Per the germline V gene, CDR1 is SGHVS and CDR2 is FQNEAQ. V shed 5 bases and J shed 4 bases, with 16 bases lying between them. This CDR3 is CASSQGNTGADTQYF. DNA of the CDR3: TGTGCCAGCAGCCAAGGGAACACCGGAGCAGATACGCAGTATTTT.

As concerns this clonotype: A much bigger clone sits one base away, suggesting this may be a read error. The chain employs TRBV12-3 or TRBV12-4 and TRBJ2-4, with 9 bases lining up with TRBD2. V was pared by 3 bases and J by 3 bases, with 3 bases of the junction left unmatched. The CDR3 runs to 15 residues. The CDR3, as DNA: TGTGCCAGCAGTTTCAGGACTAGCGACAAAAACATTCAGTACTTC. Its protein product is CASSFRTSDKNIQYF.

The chain couples TRBV24-1 to TRBJ2-7, with D perhaps given as TRBD1 or TRBD2 (6 bases each). V was shortened by 10 bases and J by 7 bases, with 16 bases between the two germline ends. The CDR3 spans 12 residues. The germline gives CDR1 KGHDR, CDR2 SFDVKD. The CDR3 nucleotides are TGTGCCACACGGGACACGGCGGGGGAGCAGTACTTC. It translates to CATRDTAGEQYF.

This clonotype has ten or more counts. The CDR3 here is CASIDLGVAGDTGELFF. In nucleotides, the CDR3 is TGTGCCAGCATCGATCTAGGAGTCGCGGGGGACACCGGGGAGCTGTTTTTT. The chain carries TRBV7-9 and TRBJ2-2, with TRBD2 matching 7 bases. V lost 7 bases to trimming and J lost 3 bases; unmatched junction nucleotides: 14. CDR1 is SEHNR, CDR2 FQNEAQ, per germline (reference sequence). The CDR3 has 17 amino acids.

Only a few counts were recorded for this clonotype. This chain links TRBV3-1 with TRBJ1-5; no reliable D call. The CDR3 sequence is 18 residues long. V lost 4 bases, J lost 4 bases, and 23 bases lay in between. Per germline, CDR1 LGHDT and CDR2 YNNKEL (reference sequence). DNA of the CDR3: TGTGCCAGCAGCCGCCGTGGTGGGAATATGCTCCGAAATCAGCCCCAGCATTTT. Translation gives CASSRRGGNMLRNQPQHF.

In this sample, this clonotype turned up a few times. The V call is TRBV9, the J call TRBJ2-7; 8 bases are shared with TRBD2. Trimming cost V 2 bases and J 5 bases; bases outside gene matches: 12. This CDR3 has 16 residues. Germline V gene lookup returns CDR1 SGDLS and CDR2 YYNGEE. CDR3 sequence reads: CASSVLSGTRAHEQYF. DNA for the CDR3: TGTGCCAGCAGCGTCTTATCCGGGACTAGGGCCCACGAGCAGTACTTC.

This clonotype was found a few times. The chain uses TRBV5-1 and TRBJ2-1; D may be TRBD1 or TRBD2 (5 bases each). The CDR3 totals 14 residues. Germline-derived CDR1 and CDR2 are SGHRS and YFSETQ. V lost 9 bases to trimming and J lost 2 bases, with 15 bases between them. CDR3 sequence reads: CATGRGATYNEQFF. In DNA form, the CDR3 reads TGCGCCACGGGGAGAGGGGCTACCTACAATGAGCAGTTCTTC.

The sample holds a few counts of this clonotype. This rearrangement joins TRBV29-1 to TRBJ2-1, with 7 positions matching TRBD2. The CDR3 contains 13 residues. The ends lost 4 bases at V and 6 bases at J; junction bases unmatched: 6. Germline CDR1 and CDR2: SQVTM and ANQGSEA. DNA for the CDR3: TGCAGCGTTGGGACTAGTTCGATCAATGAGCAGTTCTTC. Protein sequence: CSVGTSSINEQFF.

This clonotype has at least ten counts. CDR3 coding DNA: TGTGCCAGCAGCCAAGAGACTACCCCAGCTGAGCAGTTCTTC. Translation gives CASSQETTPAEQFF. This chain uses TRBV4-2 with TRBJ2-1; D perhaps matches TRBD2 (5 bases). CDR1 LGHNA and CDR2 YNFKEQ come from the germline V gene. The CDR3 has 14 amino acids. Trimming took off 0 bases at V and 9 bases at J, with 12 bases between the two ends.

J is TRBJ2-4 and V is TRBV20-1; 8 bases are shared with TRBD2. CDR1 is DFQATT and CDR2 is SNEGSKA in the germline V gene (reference sequence). V shed 0 bases and J 0 bases; nucleotides not matched to a gene: 7. The CDR3 is 17 residues long. The CDR3 spells CSARDGGRSLAKNIQYF. The CDR3 region has the DNA TGCAGTGCTAGAGATGGCGGGAGGTCCCTAGCCAAAAACATTCAGTACTTC.

This clonotype was recorded at least ten times. The genes are TRBV10-3 and TRBJ1-4, with D possibly being TRBD1 (6 bases). V was trimmed by 2 bases and J by 10 bases, leaving 14 bases between them. The CDR3 loop spans 14 amino acids. Germline V lookup: CDR1 ENHRY, CDR2 SYGVKD. DNA of the CDR3: TGTGCCATCAGTGAGCCAAAAGGGGGGGGAAAACTGTTTTTT. Its protein product is CAISEPKGGGKLFF.

This clonotype was found many times. This rearrangement joins TRBV6-5 to TRBJ2-1, with 11 bases aligning to TRBD1. CDR1 and CDR2 from the germline V gene are MNHEY and SVGAGI. The CDR3 has 13 residues. J gave up 7 bases and V 4 bases, and 0 bases lay outside the gene matches. CDR3 nucleotides: TGTGCCAGCAGTTGGGACAGGGGGAATGAGCAGTTCTTC. The encoded protein is CASSWDRGNEQFF.

The chain recombines TRBV24-1 with TRBJ2-7, with 10 nucleotides matching TRBD2. This CDR3 region has 15 residues. CDR1 is KGHDR, CDR2 SFDVKD, per germline. The junction had 7 bases not matched to a gene; V was cut back by 5 bases and J by 4 bases. DNA of the CDR3: TGTGCCACCAGTGGGTGGACTAGCGGCCAGTACGAGCAGTACTTC. Translating it yields CATSGWTSGQYEQYF.